The 12 T cell receptor beta chains given below trace back to one sample, sequenced in a study of human T cells and chemical hapten exposure. Time point described: patch test 1, 2 weeks after DPC sensitization. As to treatment: therapeutic diphenylcyclopropenone sensitization with weekly scalp DPC. One entry per CDR3 protein, called by TCRdb with MiXCR from the RACE reads. The sample yields about 57,000 distinct CDR3 sequences, about a tenth seen once. The sample in question was whole blood, obtained in connection with sensitization to the hapten diphenylcyclopropenone (DPC). The source is a woman aged 40 to 50 with alopecia areata. Some clones in this sample may be carry-over from other donors' samples.

This clonotype was seen at least ten times. The chain combines TRBV3-1 with TRBJ2-1, with TRBD2 matching 8 bases. CDR1 is LGHDT, CDR2 YNNKEL, per germline (reference sequence). V lost 4 bases and J lost 0; bases outside the gene matches: 8. The CDR3 extends over 17 amino acids. The DNA of the CDR3 is TGTGCCAGCAGCCTTTCTCCGGGACTAGGCTCCTACAATGAGCAGTTCTTC. Translation gives CASSLSPGLGSYNEQFF.

This clonotype came up many times. V and J are TRBV27 and TRBJ1-1; a weak D match, TRBD1 (5 bases). The CDR3 covers 15 residues. CDR1 is MNHEY, CDR2 SMNVEV, per germline (reference sequence). V dropped 4 bases and J dropped 0 bases, with 12 bases sitting between them. The CDR3 spells CASSSYGTLNTEAFF. The DNA for the CDR3 is TGTGCCAGCAGTTCCTACGGGACCTTGAACACTGAAGCTTTCTTT.

This clonotype was recorded many times. The chain links TRBV5-1 to TRBJ2-2; the D gene is possibly TRBD2 (5 bases). V shed 1 base and J shed 1 base, with 11 bases lying between them. The CDR3 has 16 amino acids. In germline, CDR1 is SGHRS, CDR2 YFSETQ. The CDR3 loop is CASSLRSRGNTGELFF. The CDR3 nucleotides are TGCGCCAGCAGCTTGAGGAGCCGGGGGAACACCGGGGAGCTGTTTTTT.

This clonotype was seen a handful of times. The rearrangement links TRBV6-5 to TRBJ1-6; D remains unclear. The CDR3 is made up of 13 amino acids. From germline, CDR1 is MNHEY and CDR2 SVGAGI. The V gene lost 6 bases and the J gene lost 7 bases, with 10 bases spanning the gap. CDR3 DNA: TGTGCCAGCAGGGGCAACATGAATTCACCCCTCCACTTT. Protein product: CASRGNMNSPLHF.

A remark on this clonotype: This clone may be a read error of a much larger clone one base away. V and J are TRBV7-9 and TRBJ1-4; 8 nucleotides align to TRBD1. This CDR3 spans 15 amino acids. Looked up from germline, CDR1 is SEHNR and CDR2 is FQNEAQ (reference sequence). Losses at the gene ends were 5 bases for V and 10 bases for J; bases not matched to a gene: 12. CDR3 coding DNA: TGTGCCAGCAGCCCCCTACAGGGGGATGGCGGAAAACTGTTTTTT. This sequence encodes CASSPLQGDGGKLFF.

The table lists this clonotype with many counts. The chain uses TRBV7-9 and TRBJ2-2; no clear D gene. V was cut by 3 bases and J by 1 base, with 12 bases left in between. Germline loops: CDR1 SEHNR, CDR2 FQNEAQ (reference sequence). This CDR3 spans 16 amino acids. The CDR3 DNA reads as TGTGCCAGCAGCTTGACGGCCGGGCTGAACACCGGGGAGCTGTTTTTT. It encodes CASSLTAGLNTGELFF.

This clonotype appeared many times. The rearrangement uses TRBV4-3 and TRBJ2-7; 7 bases map to TRBD1. With V trimmed by 1 base and J by 1 base, 4 bases remained unmatched. CDR3 length equals 15 residues. CDR1 and CDR2 from the germline V gene are LGHNA and YSLEER. The CDR3 region has the DNA TGCGCCAGCAGCCAAGGACAGGGAAGGTCCTACGAGCAGTACTTC. The encoded protein is CASSQGQGRSYEQYF.

This clonotype came up many times. This chain joins TRBV4-1 and TRBJ1-1; no clear D gene. V was clipped by 4 bases and J by 2 bases, with 11 bases between them. Germline V gene sequence: CDR1 MGHRA, CDR2 YSYEKL. The CDR3 loop spans 14 amino acids. CDR3 sequence: CASSPAWSNTEAFF. The CDR3 DNA reads as TGCGCCAGCAGCCCTGCCTGGTCTAACACTGAAGCTTTCTTT.

The chain has TRBV5-5 and TRBJ2-7, with unresolved D. Per germline, CDR1 SGHKS and CDR2 YYEKEE (reference sequence). The CDR3 contains 15 residues. Trimming shortened V by 0 bases and J by 2 bases, and 12 bases separated the two germline ends. CDR3 protein: CASSLGDTRPYEQYF. CDR3 in DNA: TGTGCCAGCAGCTTGGGTGACACCCGCCCCTACGAGCAGTACTTC.

This chain joins TRBV12-3 or TRBV12-4 and TRBJ2-3, with 10 bases that match TRBD2. Trimming took 5 bases from V and 3 from J; bases not matched to a gene: 8. The CDR3 covers 16 residues. The CDR3 protein is CASSKLAGGRTDTQYF. In nucleotides, the CDR3 is TGTGCCAGCAGTAAATTAGCGGGGGGCCGGACAGATACGCAGTATTTT.

Points on this clonotype: A much more abundant neighbour one base away suggests this may be a read error. The chain is built from TRBV28 and TRBJ1-2, with 9 bases aligning to TRBD1. The length of the CDR3 is 12 residues. Germline loops: CDR1 MDHEN, CDR2 SYDVKM. V lost 8 bases and J lost 7; bases outside the gene matches: 5. The CDR3 reads CASGQGTRGYTF. The CDR3 DNA reads TGTGCCAGCGGACAGGGGACGCGTGGCTACACCTTC.

This clonotype was counted ten times or more. The chain recombines TRBV20-1 with TRBJ2-3, with a weak D call TRBD1 (5 bases). This CDR3 region has 16 residues. Germline lookup yields CDR1 DFQATT and CDR2 SNEGSKA (reference sequence). Trimming took 1 base from V and 1 from J, leaving 15 bases between them. The CDR3 protein is CSARAVKGPGTDTQYF. In DNA form, the CDR3 reads TGCAGTGCTAGAGCGGTCAAGGGGCCGGGCACAGATACGCAGTATTTT.